The T cell receptor (beta chain) described here comes from a study of STAT3 mutations in large granular lymphocyte leukemia. Average productive template count per sample was about 40,773. Sequencing used immunoSEQ multiplex PCR; TCRdb keeps in-frame clones, though not all of them. The table lists tens of thousands of clones, about 88% of them singletons. Concerning this clone: Its antigen is not known.

Study conclusions and caveats: Every T-LGLL patient had at least one immunodominant TCRbeta clonotype. In about 35% of the 18 patients, new TCR clonotypes emerged after therapy. Sampling intervals varied between patients and samples.

Trimming shortened V by 4 bases and J by 4 bases, and 8 bases separated the two germline ends. Germline CDR1 ENHRY, CDR2 SYGVKD. This CDR3 has 13 amino acids. J is TRBJ1-5 and V is TRBV10-3; D is uncertain. This TCR derives from a human donor with T large granular lymphocyte leukemia. Some clones in this sample may be carry-over from other donors' samples. The sequenced sample consisted of PBMCs. The CDR3 protein is CAISAEGNQPQHF. As DNA, the CDR3 is TGTGCCATCAGTGCCGAAGGGAATCAGCCCCAGCATTTT.